Following are 18 T cell receptor beta chains from one sample sequenced in a study of T cells in Graves' hyperthyroidism and ophthalmopathy. TCR beta CDR3 sequences were amplified from RNA transcripts. First-round RT-PCR of the TCR CDR3 relied on the HTBI primer set. TCRdb called the multiplex PCR reads again in MiXCR, with one record for every CDR3 protein. The sample has about 500,000 distinct CDR3 sequences, about a sixth seen once. Sequenced input: blood. The receptors come from a woman between 18 and 29 years old with Graves' ophthalmopathy.

This clonotype occurred a few times. The CDR3 DNA reads TGTGCCAGCAGTTATGGACACAACCAAGAGACCCAGTACTTC. Protein: CASSYGHNQETQYF. The V gene is TRBV5-5, the J gene TRBJ2-5, with TRBD1 as a possible D gene (5 bases). The CDR3 is 14 residues long. V was cut by 5 bases and J by 0 bases, with 11 bases left in between. Germline V gene sequence: CDR1 SGHKS, CDR2 YYEKEE (reference sequence).

In this sample, this clonotype turned up a few times. The J gene is TRBJ2-5, the V gene TRBV5-1; 7 bases are shared with TRBD2. The CDR3 has 14 amino acids. J lost 3 bases, V lost 4 bases, and 6 bases had no gene match. The V gene's germline CDR1 is SGHRS and CDR2 YFSETQ. CDR3 in amino acids: CASSLGGGEETQYF. CDR3 DNA: TGCGCCAGCAGCCTCGGTGGGGGGGAAGAGACCCAGTACTTC.

Ten or more counts support this clonotype. The gene calls are TRBV2 and TRBJ1-6; tentative D call: TRBD1 (5 bases). Trimming stripped 3 bases from V and 6 bases from J, with 9 bases between. CDR1 is SNHLY and CDR2 is FYNNEI in the germline V gene. The CDR3 totals 14 residues. For the CDR3, the DNA is TGTGCCAGCAGTGACTCCAGGGTTAATTCACCCCTCCACTTT. It translates to CASSDSRVNSPLHF.

This clonotype showed up just a few times. The gene calls are TRBV2 and TRBJ2-1; 7 bases line up with TRBD2. Germline values: CDR1 SNHLY, CDR2 FYNNEI. V lost 11 bases, J lost 8 bases, and 9 bases stayed unmatched. The CDR3 extends over 12 amino acids. The CDR3 loop is CAVGDYSYEQFF. CDR3 DNA sequence: TGTGCCGTAGGGGACTATTCCTATGAGCAGTTCTTC.

The chain uses TRBV27 and TRBJ2-5; the D is unclear. The germline gives CDR1 MNHEY, CDR2 SMNVEV (reference sequence). The ends were cut back, 1 base at V and 2 bases at J, with 8 bases in the middle. The CDR3 loop spans 14 amino acids. This chain's CDR3 is CASSLWVGQETQYF. CDR3 DNA sequence: TGTGCCAGCAGTTTATGGGTCGGACAAGAGACCCAGTACTTC.

Many counts were recorded for this clonotype. The DNA for the CDR3 is TGTGCCAGCAGTTCCGTTGAGGCGGGAGATCCCTACAATGAGCAGTTCTTC. It translates to CASSSVEAGDPYNEQFF. The V and J genes are TRBV12-3 or TRBV12-4 and TRBJ2-1; 7 bases map to TRBD2. The V and J ends lost 4 bases and 2 bases, in that order; junction bases with no gene match: 11. The CDR3 loop spans 17 amino acids.

The chain recombines TRBV28 with TRBJ1-2, with 8 bases fitting TRBD1. This CDR3 has 17 residues. Germline V gene lookup returns CDR1 MDHEN and CDR2 SYDVKM. V lost 4 bases to trimming and J lost 0 bases; unmatched junction nucleotides: 10. The CDR3 DNA follows: TGTGCCAGCAGTTCACGCCCACCGGACAGGGCTAACTATGGCTACACCTTC. It yields the protein CASSSRPPDRANYGYTF.

This clonotype was counted at least ten times. The genes are TRBV20-1 and TRBJ2-3, with TRBD2 identical over 8 bases. The CDR3 sequence is 16 residues long. Trimming cost V 1 base and J 5 bases; bases outside gene matches: 11. Germline lookup yields CDR1 DFQATT and CDR2 SNEGSKA (reference sequence). The CDR3 sequence is CSARGPGLVVGDTQYF. The CDR3 bases are TGCAGTGCTAGAGGACCGGGACTAGTGGTCGGAGATACGCAGTATTTT.

The chain recombines TRBV12-3 or TRBV12-4 with TRBJ2-7; 10 nucleotides agree with TRBD1. The V segment lost 4 bases and the J segment 5 bases; nucleotides outside the gene matches: 5. The CDR3 loop spans 14 amino acids. The CDR3 DNA reads TGTGCCAGCAGTTCGGGACAGGGGACAGACGAGCAGTACTTC. Its translation: CASSSGQGTDEQYF.

This clonotype occurred many times. The rearrangement links TRBV7-3 to TRBJ1-1, with a possible D match to TRBD1 (5 bases). Trimming pared 2 bases from V and 9 bases from J, leaving 16 bases between. The CDR3 is made up of 14 amino acids. Looked up from germline, CDR1 is SGHTA and CDR2 is FQGTGA. Written as DNA, the CDR3 is TGTGCCAGCAGCTTAGGGGGTAGTACCAGTAAAGCTTTCTTT. Translating it yields CASSLGGSTSKAFF.

This clonotype was found a few times. The chain couples TRBV28 to TRBJ2-4; D may correspond to TRBD1 or TRBD2 (5 bases each). Germline V gene data show CDR1 as MDHEN and CDR2 as SYDVKM. The CDR3 loop spans 15 amino acids. The V end was cut by 5 bases, the J end by 2 bases, with 13 bases between. The CDR3 is CASSPPGPTKNIQYF. CDR3 coding DNA: TGTGCCAGCAGTCCTCCGGGGCCTACCAAAAACATTCAGTACTTC.

This clonotype was recorded many times. CDR3 in amino acids: CASSQLAGGAHTDTQYF. DNA of the CDR3: TGCGCCAGCAGCCAACTAGCGGGGGGCGCCCACACAGATACGCAGTATTTT. The chain recombines TRBV4-1 with TRBJ2-3; 11 nucleotides line up with TRBD2. V shed 2 bases and J 2 bases; nucleotides not matched to a gene: 6. CDR3 size: 17 residues. Per the germline V gene, CDR1 is MGHRA and CDR2 is YSYEKL.

This clonotype has a count of ten or more. The chain combines TRBV28 with TRBJ1-6; D might be TRBD1 (5 bases). V was trimmed by 6 bases and J by 14 bases, leaving 17 bases between them. The CDR3 sequence is 13 residues long. Germline lookup yields CDR1 MDHEN and CDR2 SYDVKM. CDR3 protein: CASRTGAGLALHF. The CDR3 DNA reads TGTGCCAGCAGGACCGGGGCCGGATTGGCCCTCCACTTT. Full variable domain (rest looked up from reference TRBV28 and TRBJ1-6): DVKVTQSSRYLVKRTGEKVFLECVQDMDHENMFWYRQDPGLGLRLIYFSYDVKMKEKGDIPEGYSVSREKKERFSLILESASTNQTSMYLCASRTGAGLALHFGNGTRLTVT.

This clonotype was detected many times. The chain recombines TRBV27 with TRBJ2-5; 8 positions agree with TRBD1. V dropped 6 bases and J dropped 5; count of bases not matched to a gene: 5. Germline CDR1 reads MNHEY; CDR2 reads SMNVEV (reference sequence). This CDR3 contains 13 residues. CDR3 residues: CASRRTGLETQYF. In nucleotides, the CDR3 is TGTGCCAGCAGACGGACAGGGTTGGAGACCCAGTACTTC.

This clonotype has at least ten counts. The gene calls are TRBV30 and TRBJ1-3; D gene uncertain. CDR1 and CDR2 from the germline V gene are GTSNPN and SVGIG (reference sequence). The CDR3 covers 11 residues. Trimming removed 0 bases from V and 8 bases from J, with 5 bases in between. In DNA, the CDR3 is TGTGCCTGGAGTGTAATGGACACCATATATTTT. This gives the protein CAWSVMDTIYF.

This clonotype was recorded many times. This chain connects TRBV6-5 to TRBJ1-2; D may be TRBD1 (5 bases). In germline, CDR1 is MNHEY, CDR2 SVGAGI. The CDR3 is 14 amino acids. V was clipped by 8 bases and J by 4 bases, with 17 bases between them. CDR3: CASGRATGLYGYTF. The DNA for the CDR3 is TGTGCCAGCGGGAGGGCCACGGGGCTCTATGGCTACACCTTC.

At least ten counts were recorded for this clonotype. The CDR3 spells CASSLARAHSYEQYF. The DNA for the CDR3 is TGTGCCAGCAGTTTAGCCAGGGCCCACTCCTACGAGCAGTACTTC. The chain employs TRBV27 and TRBJ2-7; D is perhaps TRBD1 (5 bases). V lost 2 bases to trimming and J lost 0 bases, with 11 bases between them. The CDR3 runs to 15 residues. Germline V gene data show CDR1 as MNHEY and CDR2 as SMNVEV (reference sequence).

This sequence joins TRBV7-2 and TRBJ2-6; D might be TRBD1 (7 bases). The CDR3 has 18 amino acids. Germline loops: CDR1 SGHTA, CDR2 FQGNSA. V lost 5 bases and J 4 bases, leaving 21 bases between the germline ends. The DNA of the CDR3 is TGTGCCAGCAGCCCCCGATTGGAGGGGGCAGGAGGGGCCAACGTCCTGACTTTC. This translates into CASSPRLEGAGGANVLTF. Full variable domain (missing parts from reference TRBV7-2 and TRBJ2-6): GAGVSQSPSNKVTEKGKDVELRCDPISGHTALYWYRQSLGQGLEFLIYFQGNSAPDKSGLPSDRFSAERTGGSVSTLTIQRTQQEDSAVYLCASSPRLEGAGGANVLTFGAGSRLTVL.